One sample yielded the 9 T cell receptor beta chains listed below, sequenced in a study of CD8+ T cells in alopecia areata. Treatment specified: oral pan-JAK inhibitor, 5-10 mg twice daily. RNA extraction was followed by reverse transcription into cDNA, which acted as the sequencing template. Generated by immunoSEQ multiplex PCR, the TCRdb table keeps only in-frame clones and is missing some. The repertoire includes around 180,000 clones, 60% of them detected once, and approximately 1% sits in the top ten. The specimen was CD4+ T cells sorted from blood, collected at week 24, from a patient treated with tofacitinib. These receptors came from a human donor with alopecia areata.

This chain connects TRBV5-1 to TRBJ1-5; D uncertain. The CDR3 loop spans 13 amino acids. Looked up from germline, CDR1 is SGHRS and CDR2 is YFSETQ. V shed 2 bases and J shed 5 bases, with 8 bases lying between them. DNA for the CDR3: TGCGCCAGCAGCTTCGACTGGGATCAGCCCCAGCATTTT. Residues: CASSFDWDQPQHF.

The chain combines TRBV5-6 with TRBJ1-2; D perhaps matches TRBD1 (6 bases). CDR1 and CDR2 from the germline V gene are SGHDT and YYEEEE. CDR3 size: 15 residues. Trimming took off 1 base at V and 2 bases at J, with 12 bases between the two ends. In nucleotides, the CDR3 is TGTGCCAGCAGCTTGTTTGCAGGGGAGAACTATGGCTACACCTTC. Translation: CASSLFAGENYGYTF.

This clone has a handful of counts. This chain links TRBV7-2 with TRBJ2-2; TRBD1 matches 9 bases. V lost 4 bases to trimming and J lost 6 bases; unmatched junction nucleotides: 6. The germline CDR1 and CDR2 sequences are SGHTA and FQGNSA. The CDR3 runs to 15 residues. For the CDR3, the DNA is TGTGCCAGCAGCTCCACCGGGACAGGGTCCGGGGAGCTGTTTTTT. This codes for CASSSTGTGSGELFF.

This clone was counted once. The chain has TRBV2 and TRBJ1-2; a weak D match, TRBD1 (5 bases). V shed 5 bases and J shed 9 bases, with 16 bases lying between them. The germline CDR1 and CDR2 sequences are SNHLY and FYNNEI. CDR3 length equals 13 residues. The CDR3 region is CASSPQDFDSYTF. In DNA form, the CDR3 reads TGTGCCAGCAGTCCACAGGATTTCGACAGCTACACCTTC. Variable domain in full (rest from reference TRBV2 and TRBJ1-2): EPEVTQTPSHQVTQMGQEVILRCVPISNHLYFYWYRQILGQKVEFLVSFYNNEISEKSEIFDDQFSVERPDGSNFTLKIRSTKLEDSAMYFCASSPQDFDSYTFGSGTRLTVV.

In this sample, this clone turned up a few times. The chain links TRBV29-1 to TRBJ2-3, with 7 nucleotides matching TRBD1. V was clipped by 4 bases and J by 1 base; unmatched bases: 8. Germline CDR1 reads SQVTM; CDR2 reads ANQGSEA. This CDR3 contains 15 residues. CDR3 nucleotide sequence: TGCAGCGTTGGGCTAGGGACAGCGGGCACAGATACGCAGTATTTT. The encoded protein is CSVGLGTAGTDTQYF.

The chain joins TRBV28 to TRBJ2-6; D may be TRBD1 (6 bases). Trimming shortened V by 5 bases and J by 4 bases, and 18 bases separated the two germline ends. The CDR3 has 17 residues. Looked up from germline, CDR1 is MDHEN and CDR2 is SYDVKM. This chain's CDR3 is CASSPTGWGRGANVLTF. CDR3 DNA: TGTGCCAGCAGTCCGACAGGCTGGGGAAGAGGGGCCAACGTCCTGACTTTC.

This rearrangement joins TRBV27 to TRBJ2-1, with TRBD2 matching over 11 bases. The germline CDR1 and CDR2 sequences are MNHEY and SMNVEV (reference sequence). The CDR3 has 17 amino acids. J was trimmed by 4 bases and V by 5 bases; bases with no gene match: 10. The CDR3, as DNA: TGTGCCAGCAGTCCCACCAGACTAGCGGGATCTTACAATGAGCAGTTCTTC. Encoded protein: CASSPTRLAGSYNEQFF.

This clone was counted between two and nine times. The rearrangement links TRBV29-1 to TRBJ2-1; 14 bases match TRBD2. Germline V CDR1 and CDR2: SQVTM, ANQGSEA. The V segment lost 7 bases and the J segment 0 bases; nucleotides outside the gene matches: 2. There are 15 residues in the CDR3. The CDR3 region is CSGGLAGGSYNEQFF. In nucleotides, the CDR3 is TGCAGCGGAGGACTAGCGGGGGGCTCCTACAATGAGCAGTTCTTC.

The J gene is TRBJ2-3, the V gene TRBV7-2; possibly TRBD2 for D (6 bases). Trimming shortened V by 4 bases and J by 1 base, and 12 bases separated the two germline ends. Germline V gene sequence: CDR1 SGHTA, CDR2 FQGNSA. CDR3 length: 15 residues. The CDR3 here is CASSSRLVRTDTQYF. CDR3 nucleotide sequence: TGTGCCAGCAGCTCCCGACTAGTGCGCACAGATACGCAGTATTTT.